A single sample gave rise to the 19 T cell receptor beta chains below, sequenced in a study of T-cell reconstitution after alpha-beta-depleted transplantation in children. Unique molecular identifiers were built into the TCRbeta library. TCRdb itself ran the PCR reads through MiXCR, one entry per CDR3 protein. Here the sample spans under 300,000 distinct CDR3 sequences, around 8.9% being singletons. Sequenced here: PBMCs from the stem cell graft donor, sampled from the stem cell graft. Source of these receptors: a human donor who donated a stem cell graft to a child with SCID.

In its sample, this clonotype was seen many times. This rearrangement joins TRBV12-3 or TRBV12-4 to TRBJ1-3, with D possibly TRBD1 on 6 matching bases. The CDR3 has 14 amino acids. The V and J ends lost 3 bases and 0 bases respectively, with 6 bases between them. The chain's CDR3 is CASSFRGSGNTIYF. For the CDR3, the DNA is TGTGCCAGCAGTTTCAGGGGCTCTGGAAACACCATATATTTT.

In this sample, this clonotype turned up many times. V and J are TRBV30 and TRBJ2-3; weak D call: TRBD2 (5 bases). Germline assignment: CDR1 GTSNPN and CDR2 SVGIG (reference sequence). V was clipped by 3 bases and J by 0 bases, with 10 bases between them. CDR3 length: 14 residues. The CDR3 DNA follows: TGTGCCTGGAGCCGGAGGCCTAGCACAGATACGCAGTATTTT. Translated: CAWSRRPSTDTQYF. Together with reference TRBV30 and TRBJ2-3, the CDR3 gives the full variable domain: SQTIHQWPATLVQPVGSPLSLECTVEGTSNPNLYWYRQAAGRGLQLLFYSVGIGQISSEVPQNLSASRPQDRQFILSSKKLLLSDSGFYLCAWSRRPSTDTQYFGPGTRLTVL.

This sequence joins TRBV7-9 and TRBJ2-2, with D perhaps matching TRBD2 (5 bases). Germline CDR1 and CDR2: SEHNR and FQNEAQ (reference sequence). The V and J ends lost 7 bases and 2 bases respectively, with 20 bases between them. The CDR3 covers 17 residues. The CDR3 region has the DNA TGTGCCAGCACCCCGTCGGAGACGGGGATTAACACCGGGGAGCTGTTTTTT. Translated: CASTPSETGINTGELFF. Together with reference TRBV7-9 and TRBJ2-2, the CDR3 gives the full variable domain: DTGVSQNPRHKITKRGQNVTFRCDPISEHNRLYWYRQTLGQGPEFLTYFQNEAQLEKSRLLSDRFSAERPKGSFSTLEIQRTEQGDSAMYLCASTPSETGINTGELFFGEGSRLTVL.

Ten or more counts support this clonotype. DNA of the CDR3: TGTGCCAGCAGCGGAGACAGCTTGAACACTGAAGCTTTCTTT. Protein sequence: CASSGDSLNTEAFF. The chain employs TRBV3-1 and TRBJ1-1, with a weak D call TRBD1 (5 bases). The V and J ends lost 5 bases and 0 bases respectively, with 10 bases between them. CDR3 length: 14 amino acids. Germline V gives CDR1 LGHDT, CDR2 YNNKEL (reference sequence).

This clonotype was counted at least ten times. V is TRBV6-1 and J is TRBJ2-7, with D unresolved. V was pared by 0 bases and J by 7 bases, with 7 bases between. CDR1 MNHNS and CDR2 SASEGT come from the germline V gene. The CDR3 is 12 residues long. The CDR3 spells CASSEAVREQYF. The CDR3 nucleotides read TGTGCCAGCAGTGAAGCGGTCAGGGAGCAGTACTTC.

This clonotype was detected ten times or more. The chain links TRBV20-1 to TRBJ1-5, with no clear D. This CDR3 is 12 amino acids long. Germline CDR1 is DFQATT and CDR2 is SNEGSKA (reference sequence). V lost 4 bases, J lost 7 bases, and 11 bases lay in between. The DNA of the CDR3 is TGCAGTGCTAACATCTTCAACCAGCCCCAGCATTTT. This codes for CSANIFNQPQHF.

This clonotype was seen ten or more times. Written as DNA, the CDR3 is TGCAGTGCTATAGGTTTGGCAGCCGGTGCCCTGAGCTCCTACGAGCAGTACTTC. It codes for CSAIGLAAGALSSYEQYF. The gene calls are TRBV20-1 and TRBJ2-7, with D unresolved. This CDR3 spans 18 amino acids. V shed 4 bases and J shed 0 bases, with 25 bases lying between them. Germline-derived CDR1 and CDR2 are DFQATT and SNEGSKA (reference sequence).

This clonotype was found many times. J is TRBJ2-2 and V is TRBV5-1; D is possibly TRBD2 (6 bases). The V gene lost 0 bases and the J gene lost 4 bases, with 13 bases spanning the gap. Germline CDR1 and CDR2: SGHRS and YFSETQ. The CDR3 extends over 16 amino acids. CDR3 sequence (DNA): TGCGCCAGCAGCTTGGTTGCGGGGAAGCGCACCGGGGAGCTGTTTTTT. Amino acid sequence: CASSLVAGKRTGELFF.

This clonotype was detected many times. The chain is built from TRBV12-3 or TRBV12-4 and TRBJ2-1, with 12 bases aligning to TRBD1. The CDR3 has 15 amino acids. V was clipped by 4 bases and J by 9 bases; unmatched bases: 7. CDR3 bases: TGTGCCAGCAGTTCATCCGGGACAGGGGGCCGTGAGCAGTTCTTC. Translating it yields CASSSSGTGGREQFF.

This clonotype appeared many times. The chain uses TRBV29-1 and TRBJ2-5, with D perhaps given as TRBD1 or TRBD2 (6 bases each). The CDR3 runs 13 residues. Germline CDR1 is SQVTM and CDR2 is ANQGSEA. V lost 6 bases to trimming and J lost 5 bases, with 16 bases between them. The CDR3 DNA is TGCAGCGTCGAGCAGGGGAGGAAGGAGACCCAGTACTTC. Translated, it gives CSVEQGRKETQYF.

In this sample, this clonotype turned up many times. V usage is TRBV6-5 and J usage is TRBJ2-1; D is perhaps TRBD2 (5 bases). The length of the CDR3 is 16 residues. V was shortened by 2 bases and J by 7 bases, with 18 bases between the two germline ends. CDR1 and CDR2 from the germline V gene are MNHEY and SVGAGI. The CDR3 loop reads CASSYDLGSTGNEQFF. CDR3 DNA sequence: TGTGCCAGCAGTTACGATTTAGGATCAACGGGGAATGAGCAGTTCTTC.

This clonotype has a count of ten or more. This chain links TRBV20-1 with TRBJ1-2; TRBD1 agrees at 9 bases. CDR3 length: 14 residues. Losses at the gene ends were 5 bases for V and 7 bases for J; bases not matched to a gene: 11. Germline CDR1 DFQATT, CDR2 SNEGSKA (reference sequence). DNA for the CDR3: TGCAGTGCTCCTGACTCTATACAGGGGGCTGGCTACACCTTC. It codes for CSAPDSIQGAGYTF.

This clonotype was detected many times. The chain joins TRBV4-3 to TRBJ1-1; TRBD1 might be the D (5 bases). The CDR3 covers 14 residues. Germline assignment: CDR1 LGHNA and CDR2 YSLEER. With 0 bases removed from V and 6 bases from J, the gap between germline ends came to 11 bases. CDR3 protein: CASSQDTGFPEAFF. The CDR3 DNA is TGCGCCAGCAGCCAAGATACAGGATTCCCTGAAGCTTTCTTT.

The CDR3 sequence: CAVGGGGTDTQYF. The CDR3, as DNA: TGTGCCGTTGGCGGGGGGGGGACAGATACGCAGTATTTT. The chain combines TRBV27 with TRBJ2-3; 9 nucleotides agree with TRBD2. The trim removed 11 bases at V and 3 bases at J, leaving 6 bases unmatched. Germline-derived CDR1 and CDR2 are MNHEY and SMNVEV (reference sequence). This CDR3 is 13 amino acids long.

This clonotype was seen many times. The chain is built from TRBV4-1 and TRBJ2-7; unclear D gene. The CDR3 is made up of 13 amino acids. V shed 0 bases and J shed 2 bases, with 5 bases lying between them. From germline, CDR1 is MGHRA and CDR2 YSYEKL. CDR3 in amino acids: CASSQEGTYEQYF. The CDR3 nucleotides are TGCGCCAGCAGCCAAGAGGGGACCTACGAGCAGTACTTC.

This clonotype was seen at least ten times. V usage is TRBV7-2 and J usage is TRBJ2-2; D unclear. Trimming left V 10 bases short and J 0 bases short, with 12 bases between. The V gene's germline CDR1 is SGHTA and CDR2 FQGNSA. CDR3 size: 14 residues. The CDR3 reads CATEPQTNTGELFF. The CDR3 DNA is TGTGCCACAGAGCCCCAGACGAACACCGGGGAGCTGTTTTTT.

This clonotype was seen at least ten times. The chain carries TRBV20-1 and TRBJ1-1, with 8 bases matching TRBD1. The CDR3 sequence is 14 residues long. Germline CDR1 reads DFQATT; CDR2 reads SNEGSKA (reference sequence). V shed 5 bases and J 5 bases; nucleotides not matched to a gene: 10. The CDR3 DNA reads as TGCAGTGCTCCCCGGGCAGGGGGCAGGACTGAAGCTTTCTTT. It encodes CSAPRAGGRTEAFF.

At least ten counts were recorded for this clonotype. This sequence joins TRBV7-2 and TRBJ2-1; D might be TRBD2 (6 bases). This CDR3 is built from 14 residues. The germline V and J ends were trimmed by 2 bases and 8 bases, with 13 bases remaining between them. Germline CDR1 reads SGHTA; CDR2 reads FQGNSA. The CDR3 is CASSLSGRWDEQFF. The DNA for the CDR3 is TGTGCCAGCAGCTTATCAGGGAGGTGGGATGAGCAGTTCTTC.

This clonotype was observed at least ten times. This sequence joins TRBV7-3 and TRBJ1-4; maybe TRBD1 (6 bases). With 2 bases removed from V and 1 base from J, the gap between germline ends came to 8 bases. CDR1 is SGHTA, CDR2 FQGTGA, per germline. This CDR3 has 15 amino acids. CDR3 amino acids: CASSLGGGTNEKLFF. The DNA for the CDR3 is TGTGCCAGCAGCTTAGGAGGGGGAACTAATGAAAAACTGTTTTTT.